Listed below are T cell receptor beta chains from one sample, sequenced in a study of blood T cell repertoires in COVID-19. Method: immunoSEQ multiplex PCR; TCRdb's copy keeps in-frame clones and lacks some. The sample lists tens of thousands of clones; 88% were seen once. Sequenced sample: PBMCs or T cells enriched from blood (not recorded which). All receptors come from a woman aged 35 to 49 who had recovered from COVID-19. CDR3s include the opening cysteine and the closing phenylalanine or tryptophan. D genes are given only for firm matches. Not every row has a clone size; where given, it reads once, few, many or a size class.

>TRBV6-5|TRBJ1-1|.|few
TGTGCCAGCAGGAACCGACAGTCCACTGAAGCTTTCTTT
CASRNRQSTEAFF
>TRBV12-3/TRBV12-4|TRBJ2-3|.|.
TGTGCCGCAGGGAATACGCAGTATTTT
CAAGNTQYF
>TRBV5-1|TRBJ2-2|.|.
TGCGCCAGCAGCTTGGCCGAGGGTAGCACCGGGGAGCTGTTTTTT
CASSLAEGSTGELFF
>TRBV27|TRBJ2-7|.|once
TGTGCCAGCGGGATAGCGGATGCCTACGAGCAGTACTTC
CASGIADAYEQYF
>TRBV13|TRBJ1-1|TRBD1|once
TGTGCCAGCCAACCGAGGACAGGGTTCACTGAAGCTTTCTTT
CASQPRTGFTEAFF
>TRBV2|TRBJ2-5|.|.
TGTGCCAGCAGCGCCCACGGGGAGGAGACCCAGTACTTC
CASSAHGEETQYF
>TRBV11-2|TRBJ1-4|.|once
TGTGCCAGCAGCCATCTCTTCTGGCAATCGGCAGGGGAAGGAGAAAAACTGTTTTTT
CASSHLFWQSAGEGEKLFF
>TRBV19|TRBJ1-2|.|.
TGTGCCAGTAGTAACAACGAGGGATATAACTATGGCTACACCTTC
CASSNNEGYNYGYTF
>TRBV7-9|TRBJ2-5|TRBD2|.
TGTGCCAGCAGGGGACTAGCGTACCAAGAGACCCAGTACTTC
CASRGLAYQETQYF
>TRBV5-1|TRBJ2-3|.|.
TGCGCCAGCAGCGTGAGGTCCGGTGGACTGACTAGCACAGATACGCAGTATTTT
CASSVRSGGLTSTDTQYF
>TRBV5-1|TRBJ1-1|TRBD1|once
TGCGCCAGCAGCCTATTTACAGGGGGCCCTGAAGCTTTCTTT
CASSLFTGGPEAFF
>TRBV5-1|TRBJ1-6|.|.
TGCGCCAGCAGCTTGACAGGTACTCGGTATAATTCACCCCTCCACTTT
CASSLTGTRYNSPLHF
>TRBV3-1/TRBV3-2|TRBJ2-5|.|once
TGTGCCAGCAGCCAAGACACAGCTTGGCAAGAGACCCAGTACTTC
CASSQDTAWQETQYF
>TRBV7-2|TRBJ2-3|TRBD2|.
TGTGCCAGCAGCTTAGTGGGGACTACCAGTACGCAGTATTTT
CASSLVGTTSTQYF
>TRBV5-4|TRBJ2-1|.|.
TGTGCCAGCAGCCCCCCCGCGGCGGGGGCCGGGAATGAGCAGTTCTTC
CASSPPAAGAGNEQFF
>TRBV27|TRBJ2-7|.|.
TGTGCCAGCAGTTCGGGGGGCGATTCCTACGAGCAGTACTTC
CASSSGGDSYEQYF
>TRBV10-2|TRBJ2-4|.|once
TGCGCCAGCAGTGAGATTTGGGGGGTTGACAAAAACATTCAGTACTTC
CASSEIWGVDKNIQYF
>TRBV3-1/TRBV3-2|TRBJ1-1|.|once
TGTGCCAGCAGCCTCAAAAGGGCCTCCGGGGGAGCTTTCTTT
CASSLKRASGGAFF
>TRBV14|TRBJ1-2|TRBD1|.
TGTGCCAGCAGCCCGAGGAACAGGGGCAATGGCTACACCTTC
CASSPRNRGNGYTF
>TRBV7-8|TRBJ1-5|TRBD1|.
TGTGCCAGCAGCTTAGGGAGAAGGGACAGGGGAAGAAATCAGCCCCAGCATTTT
CASSLGRRDRGRNQPQHF
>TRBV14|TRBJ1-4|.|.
TGTGCCAGCAGCCTGGGGGGGACAACTAATGAAAAACTGTTTTTT
CASSLGGTTNEKLFF
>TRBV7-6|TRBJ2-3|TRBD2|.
TGTGCCAGCAGCTTAGGAGCGGGGGGGGCATCAGATACGCAGTATTTT
CASSLGAGGASDTQYF
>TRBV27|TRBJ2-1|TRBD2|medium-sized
TGTGCCAGCAGTTTGCCGCCTAGCGGGGCTGATGAGCAGTTCTTC
CASSLPPSGADEQFF
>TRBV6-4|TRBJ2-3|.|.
TGTGCCAGCAGTGAAGCCGGAGTCACAGATACGCAGTATTTT
CASSEAGVTDTQYF
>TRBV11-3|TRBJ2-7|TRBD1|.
TGTGCCAGCAGCTTAGATGGGACAGGGTCCTACGAGCAGTACTTC
CASSLDGTGSYEQYF
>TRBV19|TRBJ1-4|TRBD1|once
TGTGCCAGTACCAGGGACAGGCAGGATGAAAAACTGTTTTTT
CASTRDRQDEKLFF
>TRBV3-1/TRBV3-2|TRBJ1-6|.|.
TGTGCCAGCAGCCCTTCGAATTCACCCCTCCACTTT
CASSPSNSPLHF
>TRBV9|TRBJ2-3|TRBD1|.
TGTGCCAGCAGCGTCCGACCGTGGGACAGGTTGGGGAATACGCAGTATTTT
CASSVRPWDRLGNTQYF
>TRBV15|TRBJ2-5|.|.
TGTGCCACCGGAGGGGCAGGGAAGCAGACCCAGTACTTC
CATGGAGKQTQYF
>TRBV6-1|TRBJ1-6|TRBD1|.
TGTGCCAGCAGTGAATATGCCACAGGGGCAGGTTCACCCCTCCACTTT
CASSEYATGAGSPLHF
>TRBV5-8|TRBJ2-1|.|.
TGTGCCAGCAGCTCGGGATCCCCCCTAAGCTCCTACAATGAGCAGTTCTTC
CASSSGSPLSSYNEQFF
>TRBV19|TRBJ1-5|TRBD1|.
TGTGCCAGTAGTATTGATCGGGGACAGGGATGGAGCAATCAGCCCCAGCATTTT
CASSIDRGQGWSNQPQHF
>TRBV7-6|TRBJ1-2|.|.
TGTGCCAGCAGCTTTTCGCCGGGGGGGGCCTATGGCTACACCTTC
CASSFSPGGAYGYTF
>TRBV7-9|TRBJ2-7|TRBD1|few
TGTGCCAGCAGCCTCGACAGGGGGGACGAGCAGTACTTC
CASSLDRGDEQYF
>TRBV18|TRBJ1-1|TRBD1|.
TGTGCCAGCTCAACCACGACAGGGAGTGGCACTGAAGCTTTCTTT
CASSTTTGSGTEAFF
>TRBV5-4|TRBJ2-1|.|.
TGTGCCAGCAGCTTCCCGCTAGCGCGGAATGAGCAGTTCTTC
CASSFPLARNEQFF
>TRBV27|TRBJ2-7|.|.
TGTGCCGTAGCCAGCTCCTACGAGCAGTACTTC
CAVASSYEQYF
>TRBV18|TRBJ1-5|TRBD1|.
TGTGCCAGCTCACGACAGGGCATGAATCAGCCCCAGCATTTT
CASSRQGMNQPQHF
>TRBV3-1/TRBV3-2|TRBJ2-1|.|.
TGTGCCAGCAGCCAAGCGGGGGGCACCGGGGCTGAGCAGTTCTTC
CASSQAGGTGAEQFF
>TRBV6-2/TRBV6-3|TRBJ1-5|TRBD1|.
TGTGCCAGCAGTCGACCGCGACAGGGGGATCAGCCCCAGCATTTT
CASSRPRQGDQPQHF